The sequence of this TCR beta chain was determined in a study of blood T cell repertoires in COVID-19. Across the study: The United States, Italy and Spain were the sources of the acute and convalescent COVID-19 samples.

Only in-frame clones appear in the TCRdb table, and some are missing; sequencing was by immunoSEQ multiplex PCR. The sample comprises some 390,000 clones, 85% to 90% of which are singletons, and 0.95% to 1.2% rests with the top ten. The J segment lost 2 bases and the V segment lost 3 bases, leaving 10 bases of the junction unmatched. CDR1 is MGHRA and CDR2 is YSYEKL in the germline V gene. The CDR3 is made up of 17 amino acids. The chain recombines TRBV4-1 with TRBJ2-5; 9 nucleotides line up with TRBD1. This TCR was sampled from a man aged 30-40 years who had recovered from COVID-19. The sequencing input was PBMCs or T cells enriched from blood (not recorded which). The CDR3: CASSHLGQGPFQETQYF. CDR3 coding DNA: TGCGCCAGCAGCCACTTAGGACAGGGGCCCTTTCAAGAGACCCAGTACTTC.